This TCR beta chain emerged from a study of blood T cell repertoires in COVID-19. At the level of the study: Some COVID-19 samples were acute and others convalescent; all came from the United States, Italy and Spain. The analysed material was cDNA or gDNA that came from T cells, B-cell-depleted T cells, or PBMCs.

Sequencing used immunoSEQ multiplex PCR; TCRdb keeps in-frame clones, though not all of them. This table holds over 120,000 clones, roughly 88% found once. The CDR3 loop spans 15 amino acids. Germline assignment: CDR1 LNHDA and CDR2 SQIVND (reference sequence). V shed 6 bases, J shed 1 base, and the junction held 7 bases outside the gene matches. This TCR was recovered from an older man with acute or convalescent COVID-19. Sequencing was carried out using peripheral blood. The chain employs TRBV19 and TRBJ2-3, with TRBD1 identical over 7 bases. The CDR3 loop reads CASRRGQPGTDTQYF. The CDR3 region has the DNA TGTGCCAGTAGAAGGGGACAGCCGGGCACAGATACGCAGTATTTT.